These 18 T cell receptor beta chains were all obtained from the same sample, sequenced in a study of blood T cells in healthy people across ages. A sample-barcoded 5' primer and a J-beta primer mix were used in a second PCR of about 7 to 12 cycles. TCRdb used MiXCR to reprocess the 5' RACE reads, holding one entry per CDR3 protein. The profile shows 850,000 to 1,000,000 distinct CDR3 sequences, about 48% of them singletons. Sequenced material: blood. These receptors all stem from a man aged 30 to 45 in good health.

V and J are TRBV25-1 and TRBJ1-1, with a possible D match to TRBD1 (6 bases). V lost 3 bases and J lost 5, with 13 bases in between. The CDR3 totals 14 residues. The germline V gene encodes CDR1 MGHDK and CDR2 SYGVNS. CDR3 DNA sequence: TGTGCCAGCAGTGATCGGACAGTCGCGACTGAAGCTTTCTTT. Encoded protein: CASSDRTVATEAFF.

The V and J genes are TRBV28 and TRBJ1-1; 7 positions match TRBD1. V dropped 5 bases and J dropped 5; count of bases not matched to a gene: 8. The CDR3 is 14 residues long. Germline-derived CDR1 and CDR2 are MDHEN and SYDVKM. The CDR3 spells CASSHDREATEAFF. The CDR3 DNA sequence: TGTGCCAGCAGTCATGACAGGGAAGCGACTGAAGCTTTCTTT.

On this clonotype itself: The junction shows a germline mismatch at one end, possibly a read error. The CDR3: CASSEGVVMNIEAFF. The CDR3, as DNA: TGTGCCAGCAGCGAGGGGGTGGTAATGAACATTGAAGCTTTCTTT. The chain joins TRBV6-1 to TRBJ1-1; possibly TRBD1 for D (6 bases). Germline-derived CDR1 and CDR2 are MNHNS and SASEGT. This CDR3 is 15 amino acids long.

The genes are TRBV15 and TRBJ2-1; 11 nucleotides line up with TRBD2. Trimming removed 3 bases from V and 2 bases from J; junction bases left unmatched: 3. The germline V gene encodes CDR1 LNHNV and CDR2 YYDKDF (reference sequence). The CDR3 is 16 amino acids. This CDR3 is CATSREGLAAYNEQFF. CDR3 in DNA: TGTGCCACCAGCAGGGAGGGACTAGCGGCCTACAATGAGCAGTTCTTC.

CDR3 in DNA: TGCAGCGTTGAAGTCAGGCTCTACGAGCAGTACTTC. This encodes CSVEVRLYEQYF. The chain recombines TRBV29-1 with TRBJ2-7; D gene uncertain. The V and J ends lost 1 base and 3 bases respectively, with 7 bases between them. CDR1 is SQVTM and CDR2 is ANQGSEA in the germline V gene. This CDR3 has 12 amino acids.

This clonotype has just a few counts. J is TRBJ2-3 and V is TRBV28; 8 bases match TRBD1. This CDR3 contains 16 residues. CDR1 is MDHEN, CDR2 SYDVKM, per germline. V dropped 5 bases and J dropped 0; count of bases not matched to a gene: 7. The CDR3: CASSTRGPLSTDTQYF. CDR3 coding DNA: TGTGCCAGCAGTACCAGGGGGCCACTTAGCACAGATACGCAGTATTTT.

This clonotype was recorded a few times. The chain recombines TRBV9 with TRBJ2-1; D is unclear. CDR3 size: 15 residues. Germline V gene data show CDR1 as SGDLS and CDR2 as YYNGEE. V lost 1 base to trimming and J lost 6 bases, with 14 bases between them. CDR3: CASSVSFPPFNEQFF. The CDR3 coding sequence is TGTGCCAGCAGCGTAAGTTTCCCTCCTTTCAATGAGCAGTTCTTC.

The genes are TRBV27 and TRBJ2-1; D is uncertain. The assigned J gene may be wrong: the sequence end matches TRBJ2-7 better. Per germline, CDR1 MNHEY and CDR2 SMNVEV (reference sequence). The CDR3 runs 15 residues. DNA for the CDR3: TGTGCCAGCAGTTTATCAGGTGAATCCTACAATGAGCAGTACTTC. Its protein product is CASSLSGESYNEQYF.

Of note for this clonotype: A junction end diverges from the germline sequence, so it may reflect a read error. The V call is TRBV4-2, the J call TRBJ2-3; 10 bases line up with TRBD2. CDR3 length: 17 amino acids. Germline loops: CDR1 LGHNA, CDR2 YNFKEQ. The CDR3 region is CASSQGLGLAGTDTQYF. The CDR3 DNA is TGCGCCAGCAGCCAAGGCCTCGGACTAGCGGGCACAGATACGCAGTATTTT.

In its sample, this clonotype was seen a few times. This may come from a read error, since a much larger clone is one base off. The genes are TRBV7-2 and TRBJ2-5; D perhaps matches TRBD1 (5 bases). This CDR3 region has 14 residues. Germline V gene data show CDR1 as SGHTA and CDR2 as FQGNSA. The CDR3 reads CAGSFSQAEETQYF. CDR3 bases: TGTGCCGGCAGCTTCTCACAGGCTGAAGAGACCCAGTACTTC.

In its sample, this clonotype was seen a few times. The chain has TRBV27 and TRBJ1-2; tentatively, D is TRBD1 (6 bases). The CDR3 length is 12 residues. The germline V gene encodes CDR1 MNHEY and CDR2 SMNVEV (reference sequence). Trimming shortened V by 4 bases and J by 6 bases, and 9 bases separated the two germline ends. This CDR3 is CASSSSGDGYTF. The CDR3 DNA reads TGTGCCAGCAGTTCTTCAGGGGATGGCTACACCTTC.

The chain is built from TRBV7-9 and TRBJ2-3; D call uncertain. The germline V and J ends were trimmed by 5 bases and 2 bases, with 11 bases remaining between them. CDR3 length: 14 amino acids. The germline CDR1 and CDR2 sequences are SEHNR and FQNEAQ (reference sequence). The CDR3 protein is CASSPSGYTDTQYF. In DNA, the CDR3 is TGTGCCAGCAGCCCCTCCGGATACACAGATACGCAGTATTTT.

This chain connects TRBV9 to TRBJ1-6; perhaps TRBD1 as D (6 bases). Germline V gives CDR1 SGDLS, CDR2 YYNGEE. V gave up 3 bases and J gave up 9 bases, with 13 bases separating them. There are 14 residues in the CDR3. The CDR3, as DNA: TGTGCCAGCAGCGAAAGGGGGGGGACTTCACCCCTCCACTTT. Translating gives CASSERGGTSPLHF.

A few counts support this clonotype. This chain connects TRBV20-1 to TRBJ2-3; D is undetermined. The CDR3 spans 15 residues. Per germline, CDR1 DFQATT and CDR2 SNEGSKA (reference sequence). The V end was cut by 6 bases, the J end by 2 bases, with 18 bases between. CDR3 in amino acids: CSAGEATTATDTQYF. CDR3 nucleotide sequence: TGCAGTGCCGGCGAAGCGACCACTGCCACAGATACGCAGTATTTT.

The rearrangement links TRBV7-9 to TRBJ2-1; D is undetermined. The CDR3 has 15 amino acids. V was clipped by 3 bases and J by 6 bases, with 15 bases between them. Germline loops: CDR1 SEHNR, CDR2 FQNEAQ (reference sequence). This CDR3 reads CASSFNFPGANEQFF. DNA of the CDR3: TGTGCCAGCAGCTTTAACTTCCCCGGAGCCAATGAGCAGTTCTTC.

V usage is TRBV13 and J usage is TRBJ2-1; perhaps TRBD2 as D (5 bases). The germline V and J ends were trimmed by 4 bases and 3 bases, with 19 bases remaining between them. CDR3 length equals 17 residues. The germline V gene encodes CDR1 PRHDT and CDR2 FYEKMQ (reference sequence). This CDR3 reads CASSSERNSQDYNEQFF. CDR3 DNA: TGTGCCAGCAGCTCAGAGCGGAACAGCCAGGACTACAATGAGCAGTTCTTC.

The chain has TRBV7-9 and TRBJ2-1; 7 nucleotides line up with TRBD1. The J segment lost 9 bases and the V segment lost 4 bases, leaving 9 bases of the junction unmatched. Germline V CDR1 and CDR2: SEHNR, FQNEAQ (reference sequence). CDR3 size: 14 residues. The CDR3 DNA sequence: TGTGCCAGCAGCTCCGAAAGGACAGGCCCTGAGCAGTTCTTC. This translates into CASSSERTGPEQFF.

This chain links TRBV11-1 with TRBJ2-7; 11 bases align to TRBD1. Germline CDR1 is SGHAT and CDR2 is FQDESV (reference sequence). The CDR3 spans 17 residues. V lost 4 bases to trimming and J lost 7 bases; unmatched junction nucleotides: 15. The CDR3 loop is CASSSGTGGGLGNEQYF. CDR3 DNA sequence: TGTGCCAGCAGCTCAGGGACAGGGGGAGGTCTAGGCAATGAGCAGTACTTC.